This TCR beta chain emerged from a study of T cell repertoires in cytomegalovirus infection. Across the study: CMV epitopes used comprised recently identified HLA-C-restricted ones and well-studied HLA-B-restricted ones.

About this clonotype itself: What it binds is unknown.

This CDR3 is built from 15 residues. Germline V lookup: CDR1 SGHRS, CDR2 YFSETQ. With 3 bases clipped from V and 1 base from J, the junction kept 5 bases outside the gene matches. TCRdb ran MiXCR on the reads and lists one entry per CDR3 protein. This table has hundreds of thousands of distinct CDR3 sequences, about two fifths appearing once. This chain connects TRBV5-1 to TRBJ2-5; TRBD2 matches at 8 bases. The material sequenced was cultured PBMCs, taken from culture after CMV antigen stimulation. This receptor was obtained from a human donor in good health (CMV status not recorded). Some clones in this sample may be carry-over from other donors' samples. The chain's CDR3 is CASSSTLAAQETQYF. In DNA, the CDR3 is TGCGCCAGCAGCTCGACACTAGCGGCCCAAGAGACCCAGTACTTC.